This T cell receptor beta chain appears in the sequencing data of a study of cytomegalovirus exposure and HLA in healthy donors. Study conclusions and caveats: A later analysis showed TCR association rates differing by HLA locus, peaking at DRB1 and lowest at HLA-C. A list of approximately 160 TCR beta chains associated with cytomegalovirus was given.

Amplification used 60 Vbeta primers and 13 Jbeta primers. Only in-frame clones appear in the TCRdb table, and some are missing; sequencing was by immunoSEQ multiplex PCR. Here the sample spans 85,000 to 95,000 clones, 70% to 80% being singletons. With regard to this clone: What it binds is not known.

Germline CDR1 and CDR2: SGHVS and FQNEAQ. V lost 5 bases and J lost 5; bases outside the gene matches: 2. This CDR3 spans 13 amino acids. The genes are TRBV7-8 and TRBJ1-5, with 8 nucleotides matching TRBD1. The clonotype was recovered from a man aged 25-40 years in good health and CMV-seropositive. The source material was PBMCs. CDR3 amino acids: CASSQDRDQPQHF. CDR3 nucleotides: TGTGCCAGCAGCCAGGACAGGGATCAGCCCCAGCATTTT.